Below, one T cell receptor beta chain is given with its context. It lacks a known antigen. No much larger clonotype is one base removed from it; base qualities were not supplied. Library prep was done by 5' RACE. Sequencer: Illumina HiSeq 2500. A second PCR of roughly 7 to 12 cycles was performed with a sample-barcoded 5' primer and a J-beta primer mix. A unique molecular identifier was introduced onto each TCR beta cDNA molecule by a template-switch 5' adaptor carrying 12 random nucleotides. Each sample yielded at least 3 million CDR3-containing paired-end reads. First-strand cDNA was synthesized from all RNA with the Mint cDNA synthesis kit, primed by a TRBC-specific oligonucleotide. Following uracil-DNA glycosylase treatment, all cDNA underwent a first 18-cycle PCR with the universal primers M1SS and BC2_uni_R. Per the source publication's procedure: For normalization, 1 million high-quality reads were randomly selected from each sample, with every read carrying a distinct molecular identifier. Instead of being binned into consensus sequences, reads with shared molecular identifiers were discarded. MiTCR, set to a Q25 quality threshold and the strictest error-elimination algorithm, was used for CDR3 identification, clonotype clustering and error correction. A nonparametric unseen species model using Euler transformation provided a lower-bound estimate of total TCR beta diversity. TCRdb itself trimmed the public reads at Q25 with fastp, ran MiXCR and retained productive beta chains. All rows with the same CDR3 protein become a single entry with the most common DNA and genes. The V and J calls come from TCRdb's annotation, not from the publication. The sample has fewer than 800,000 distinct CDR3 sequences on record, about 30% of them singletons. The ten largest make up 15% of the sample.

The sample originates from a study of blood T cells in healthy people across ages (dated by TCRdb to the mid-2010s). Study-level background: Template switching captured roughly one uniquely barcoded TCR beta cDNA molecule per two T cells in model experiments. To avoid experimental bias, donors of different ages were distributed randomly across sequencing lanes. Donors were grouped into four age groups: young (average about 15 years), middle-aged (over 35), aged (around 56) and long-lived (less than 85). Age-related changes in TCR beta repertoire diversity were measured in the study by deep sequencing normalized with unique cDNA molecular identifiers. For two donors (one aged 18 to 29 and one aged 80 or older), the study analyzed two additional independent replicas of 1 million unique cDNA reads from the same blood draw.

The V and J ends are trimmed by 0 bases and 1 base, leaving 15 bases between them. The CDR3 goes from the cysteine to the phenylalanine over 18 residues. The entry retains the CDR3 DNA only, 54 bases that are in frame from base 1. The germline V gene supplies CDR1 SGHTA and CDR2 FQGNSA. Study-wide conclusions, independent of this receptor: The long-lived group showed more naive CD4+ T cells, fewer expanded clones and increased TCR diversity than the aged group, suggesting age selection. Donor CMV infection status was unknown, potentially confounding age-related changes in expanded clonotypes. There was a strong correlation between observed TCR beta diversity and the percentage of naive T cells measured by flow cytometry. Total diversity estimates from one million sequenced T cells were considered lower bounds and underestimates. Observed TCR beta diversity per million T cells fell roughly linearly with age, and a significant reduction was already apparent by age about 36. Since profiling was done on bulk unsorted PBMCs, naive and antigen-experienced compartments could not be conclusively compared.

Donors were approximately 42 systemically healthy Caucasian individuals from Russia aged 6 to 90 years. Roughly 10 milliliters of peripheral blood were collected from each donor into EDTA-treated Vacutainer tubes. Ficoll-Paque density-gradient centrifugation was used to isolate PBMCs, with at least 7 million obtained per sample. Trizol reagent was used to extract total RNA from the PBMCs, yielding at least 5.5 micrograms per sample. For every donor, an aliquot of PBMCs went through flow cytometry to measure the percentages of naive CD45RAhigh/CD27high T cells. The sequence joins TRBV7-2 to TRBJ2-2; the D gene is perhaps TRBD2, on 5 matching bases. Sequencing was performed on blood. The sequence was collected from a woman older than 75 in good health. Donor details come from another sample of the same person, matched by shared clones. The CDR3 amino acid sequence is: CASSLASSAAVNTGELFF. Here is the DNA: TGTGCCAGCAGCTTAGCCTCATCTGCAGCGGTGAACACCGGGGAGCTGTTTTTT.